This is a list of T cell receptor beta chains from one sample in a study of T cells in Graves' hyperthyroidism and ophthalmopathy. Each CDR3 protein is one row after TCRdb ran MiXCR on the multiplex PCR reads. The sample lists under 350,000 distinct CDR3 sequences, roughly 13% occurring once. Material for sequencing was blood. The receptors originated from a middle-aged woman with Graves' hyperthyroidism. Each CDR3 is given with its conserved first and last residue. D genes are given only for firm matches. Expanded clones get a size class; other rows say once, few or many, or leave the size out.

j_gene	v_gene	abundance	d_gene	CDR3nt	CDR3aa
TRBJ2-3	TRBV30	.	.	TGTGCCTGGAGAATTCAAGATACGCAGTATTTT	CAWRIQDTQYF
TRBJ1-5	TRBV19	.	.	TGTGCCAGTAAAGGGGTATATAATCAGCCCCAGCATTTT	CASKGVYNQPQHF
TRBJ1-2	TRBV25-1	many	.	TGTGCCAGCAGTGATTTGCTTTTCGAAAAAGATGGCTACACCTTC	CASSDLLFEKDGYTF
TRBJ1-1	TRBV24-1	many	.	TGTGCCACCAGTGATCCGCAAAACACTGAAGCTTTCTTT	CATSDPQNTEAFF
TRBJ1-5	TRBV20-1	few	.	TGCAGTGCCCGATCCGTTGGGGCAGGCAATCAGCCCCAGCATTTT	CSARSVGAGNQPQHF
TRBJ1-1	TRBV29-1	many	.	TGCAGCGTTTGGGGGCGCAGGACTGAAGCTTTCTTT	CSVWGRRTEAFF
TRBJ1-6	TRBV5-1	many	.	TGCGCCAGCAGCTTGGAACCTGGGTCGGATTCACCCCTCCACTTT	CASSLEPGSDSPLHF
TRBJ1-1	TRBV11-2	.	.	TGTGCCAGCAGCTTAGATACCAGGGTGAGGACTGAAGCTTTCTTT	CASSLDTRVRTEAFF
TRBJ2-1	TRBV28	many	TRBD2	TGTGCCACCAAACGAGGACTAGTAGGCAATGAGCAGTTCTTC	CATKRGLVGNEQFF
TRBJ1-1	TRBV27	many	TRBD1	TGTGCCAGCAGTTCCACCGGGACAGGGGGCGTGAGGACTGAAGCTTTCTTT	CASSSTGTGGVRTEAFF
TRBJ2-1	TRBV28	.	.	TGTGCCAGCAGTGGAAGCGGGTCGAGCTCCTACAATGAGCAGTTCTTC	CASSGSGSSSYNEQFF
TRBJ2-7	TRBV27	many	TRBD2	TGTGCCAGCAGTTATAGCGGGAGTGGCTCCTACGAGCAGTACTTC	CASSYSGSGSYEQYF
TRBJ2-3	TRBV5-1	many	.	TGCGCCAGCAGCTTTCCCGGCACCACAGATACGCAGTATTTT	CASSFPGTTDTQYF
TRBJ1-6	TRBV5-1	many	.	TGCGCCAGCAGTGGACGGAATTCACCCCTCCACTTT	CASSGRNSPLHF
TRBJ1-5	TRBV7-2	many	TRBD1	TGTGCCAGCAGCTTAACAGGGGGTGGGGATCAGCCCCAGCATTTT	CASSLTGGGDQPQHF
TRBJ2-7	TRBV28	many	.	TGTGCCAGCAGTAGGGGCGCGTACGAGCAGTACTTC	CASSRGAYEQYF
TRBJ2-7	TRBV9	.	TRBD2	TGTGCCAGCAGCTCCCGGACTAGCGGGAGCTCCGAGCAGTACTTC	CASSSRTSGSSEQYF
TRBJ1-2	TRBV6-1	many	.	TGTGCCAGCACTACAGGGCCTGGCTACACCTTC	CASTTGPGYTF
TRBJ2-7	TRBV6-2/TRBV6-3	.	TRBD2	TGTGCCAGCAGTCCGACTAGCGGGAGTCTGTACGAGCAGTACTTC	CASSPTSGSLYEQYF
TRBJ1-1	TRBV10-1	many	.	TGCGCCAGCAGCGGAGGATGGAACACTGAAGCTTTCTTT	CASSGGWNTEAFF
TRBJ2-7	TRBV2	many	TRBD2	TGTGCCAGTAACCCGGGACTAGCGGTCTCCTACGAGCAGTACTTC	CASNPGLAVSYEQYF
TRBJ2-7	TRBV12-3/TRBV12-4	many	TRBD2	TGTGCCAGCAGGCCCGGGGGGAGTCCCTCCTACGAGCAGTACTTC	CASRPGGSPSYEQYF
TRBJ2-2	TRBV6-1	few	.	TGTGCCACCTGGACAGCGAACACCGGGGAGCTGTTTTTT	CATWTANTGELFF
TRBJ2-7	TRBV7-9	many	TRBD2	TGTGCCAGCAGTCTAGCGGGCCCCTACGAGCAGTACTTC	CASSLAGPYEQYF
TRBJ2-5	TRBV20-1	many	TRBD2	TGCAGTGCTGATACGGGACTAGCGGAAGAGACCCAGTACTTC	CSADTGLAEETQYF
TRBJ2-7	TRBV11-2	many	TRBD1	TGTGCCAGCAGCTTGATTCGGGACAGGGGTTTCTACGAGCAGTACTTC	CASSLIRDRGFYEQYF
TRBJ2-7	TRBV2	many	.	TGTGCCAGCAGTGAGACGAGGGGCGGGGACGGCGAGCAGTACTTC	CASSETRGGDGEQYF
TRBJ2-7	TRBV28	.	.	TGTGCCAGCAGTTTATGGGGTGGCGAGCAGTACTTC	CASSLWGGEQYF
TRBJ2-5	TRBV19	few	.	TGTGCCAGTAGTATCGACACTCAAGAGACCCAGTACTTC	CASSIDTQETQYF
TRBJ1-2	TRBV7-8	many	TRBD1	TGTGCCAGCAGCTTCGCTTTCCCCGGGACAGGCTATGGCTACACCTTC	CASSFAFPGTGYGYTF
TRBJ2-5	TRBV20-1	few	.	TGCAGTGCTAACGGGGGCGTTCCGGGACTTAGGCAGGAGACCCAGTACTTC	CSANGGVPGLRQETQYF
TRBJ2-7	TRBV27	many	.	TGTGCCAGCAGTTTTGGGGGCGGTAGCGAGCAGTACTTC	CASSFGGGSEQYF
TRBJ2-4	TRBV2	.	TRBD2	TGTGCCAGCAGTTCACGGGGGGGGGGAAACATTCAGTACTTC	CASSSRGGGNIQYF
TRBJ2-7	TRBV5-6	many	.	TGTGCCAGCAGCTTGGACAGCCTTCGTGTGGACGAGCAGTACTTC	CASSLDSLRVDEQYF
TRBJ1-2	TRBV3-1	many	TRBD1	TGTGCCAGCAGCCAGGCCGGGACAGGGACCGGCTACACCTTC	CASSQAGTGTGYTF
TRBJ1-2	TRBV28	many	.	TGTGCCAGCTATACCATGGTCTATGGCTACACCTTC	CASYTMVYGYTF
TRBJ1-5	TRBV27	many	.	TGTGCCAGCAGTTTAAATCCCTCCAATCAGCCCCAGCATTTT	CASSLNPSNQPQHF
TRBJ1-1	TRBV7-9	many	TRBD1	TGTGCCAGCAGCGCGCAACAGGGGCAGAATGAAGCTTTCTTT	CASSAQQGQNEAFF
TRBJ1-2	TRBV24-1	.	.	TGTGCCACCAGTAAAAACGGGTTCTATGGCTACACCTTC	CATSKNGFYGYTF
TRBJ2-1	TRBV3-1	many	.	TGTGCCAGCAGCCAAGGGGGAGTGGTGCAGTTCTTC	CASSQGGVVQFF
TRBJ2-7	TRBV7-2	many	.	TGTGCCAGCAGCACCCTAAGACAGGGACTATCCGATGTCCACGAGCAGTACTTC	CASSTLRQGLSDVHEQYF
TRBJ1-6	TRBV20-1	.	.	TGCAGTGCTAGAGATGGAGGGAACTATAATTCACCCCTCCACTTT	CSARDGGNYNSPLHF
TRBJ1-2	TRBV6-1	many	TRBD1	TGTGCCAGCAGTTACGACTACAAGACAGGGGGCAACTATGGCTACACCTTC	CASSYDYKTGGNYGYTF
TRBJ2-5	TRBV28	few	TRBD1	TGTGCCAGCAGACAGGGGGCTGAAGAGACCCAGTACTTC	CASRQGAEETQYF
TRBJ2-1	TRBV7-9	many	TRBD1	TGTGCCAGCAGCTTAGAGGGGGCAAGTCGGAATGAGCAGTTCTTC	CASSLEGASRNEQFF
TRBJ2-5	TRBV7-9	few	TRBD1	TGTGCCAGCAGCACAGAGACAGGGCCTCGGAAGACCCAGTACTTC	CASSTETGPRKTQYF
TRBJ1-5	TRBV15	many	.	TGTGCCACCAGCAGAGATCAGGCGCTCCGCAATCAGCCCCAGCATTTT	CATSRDQALRNQPQHF
TRBJ1-5	TRBV2	many	.	TGTGCCAGCAGTGTGGCGGGGGTGGCTCAGCCCCAGCATTTT	CASSVAGVAQPQHF
TRBJ1-4	TRBV30	few	.	TGTGCCTGGAGTGGAGAGATACCCACTGAAAAACTGTTTTTT	CAWSGEIPTEKLFF
TRBJ1-3	TRBV2	many	.	TGTGCCAGCGGCGTCCGCTACGGGCAGGGAGCTGGAAACACCATATATTTT	CASGVRYGQGAGNTIYF
TRBJ1-4	TRBV5-4	.	.	TGTGCCAGCAGCTTTACAGGGAAAAATGAAAAACTGTTTTTT	CASSFTGKNEKLFF